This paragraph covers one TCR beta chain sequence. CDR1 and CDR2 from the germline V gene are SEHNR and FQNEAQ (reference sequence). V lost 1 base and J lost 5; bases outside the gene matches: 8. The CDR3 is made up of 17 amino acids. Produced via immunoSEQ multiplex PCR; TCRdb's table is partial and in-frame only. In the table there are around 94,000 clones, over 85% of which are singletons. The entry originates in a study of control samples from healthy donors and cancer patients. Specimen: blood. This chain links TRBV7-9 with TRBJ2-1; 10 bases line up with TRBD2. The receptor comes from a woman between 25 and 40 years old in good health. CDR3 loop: CASSLGVSGGQDNEQFF. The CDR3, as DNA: TGTGCCAGCAGCTTAGGGGTTAGCGGGGGGCAAGACAATGAGCAGTTCTTC.